The rows below give T cell receptor beta chains drawn from one sample of a study of cytomegalovirus exposure and HLA in healthy donors. This table comes from immunoSEQ multiplex PCR, and its TCRdb copy is limited to in-frame clones, with some not included. Of roughly 150,000 clones listed, approximately 75% are singletons. The sample taken for sequencing was PBMCs. The receptors stem from a man aged 50 to 60 in good health and CMV-seropositive. Each CDR3 is given with its conserved first and last residue. A D gene is named only where the DNA matches it firmly. A clone size is listed for some rows: how often the clone was seen (once, few, many), or a class if it is expanded.

len	d_gene	abundance	v_gene	j_gene	CDR3nt	CDR3aa
15	TRBD1	-	TRBV5-1	TRBJ1-3	TGCGCCAGCAGCTCATCAGGGGGCGACGGAAACACCATATATTTT	CASSSSGGDGNTIYF
18	TRBD2	-	TRBV4-2	TRBJ2-5	TGTGCCAGCAGCCCTGGACTAGCGGGGGGGACTAGGCAAGAGACCCAGTACTTC	CASSPGLAGGTRQETQYF
17	-	-	TRBV4-3	TRBJ1-1	TGCGCCAGCAGCCAAGATGGGAGAGGGCGATCAAACACTGAAGCTTTCTTT	CASSQDGRGRSNTEAFF
15	TRBD1	-	TRBV7-9	TRBJ1-1	TGTGCCAGCAGCTTAGTAGCAGGGGGAAACACTGAAGCTTTCTTT	CASSLVAGGNTEAFF
15	-	-	TRBV5-4	TRBJ2-1	TGTGCCAGCAGCTTGGAACGGAGCTCCTACAATGAGCAGTTCTTC	CASSLERSSYNEQFF
15	TRBD1	few	TRBV28	TRBJ1-3	TGTGCCAGCAGTTTTCAGGGGGATACTGGAAACACCATATATTTT	CASSFQGDTGNTIYF
14	TRBD1	-	TRBV2	TRBJ1-2	TGTGCCAGCAGTGAGCAGGGGGACAACTATGGCTACACCTTC	CASSEQGDNYGYTF
16	TRBD2	-	TRBV7-6	TRBJ2-1	TGTGCCAGCAGCTTAGTTGGCGGGGGGCTGGGAAATGAGCAGTTCTTC	CASSLVGGGLGNEQFF
13	TRBD2	-	TRBV10-2	TRBJ2-1	TGCGCCAGTCTTGGCGGGGGGGACAATGAGCAGTTCTTC	CASLGGGDNEQFF
13	TRBD1	-	TRBV5-1	TRBJ1-1	TGCGCCAGCAGCGTGACAGGGAGGACTGAAGCTTTCTTT	CASSVTGRTEAFF
16	-	-	TRBV7-6	TRBJ2-6	TGTGCCAGCAGCTTAGCCCAGGGATCGGGGGCCAACGTCCTGACTTTC	CASSLAQGSGANVLTF
15	TRBD1	-	TRBV5-1	TRBJ1-1	TGCGCCAGCAGCTGGACAGGGTTCGGGGACACTGAAGCTTTCTTT	CASSWTGFGDTEAFF
16	TRBD2	-	TRBV7-6	TRBJ2-7	TGTGCCAGCAGCTTAGTAGCGGGGGAGTCAAACTACGAGCAGTACTTC	CASSLVAGESNYEQYF
17	TRBD2	-	TRBV7-9	TRBJ2-7	TGTGCCAGCAGCTCGACTAGCGGGGCTATAATCGCGTACGAGCAGTACTTC	CASSSTSGAIIAYEQYF
17	TRBD1	-	TRBV7-2	TRBJ2-5	TGTGCCAGCAGCCGGCCCGGGACAGGGAGGGAGGGGGAGACCCAGTACTTC	CASSRPGTGREGETQYF
16	-	-	TRBV7-2	TRBJ1-3	TGTGCCAGCAGCTCTTACGGAGGAGGCTCTGGAAACACCATATATTTT	CASSSYGGGSGNTIYF
17	-	-	TRBV21-1	TRBJ1-5	TGTGCCAGCAGCAATATTAACGTCGGGACAGCCCAACAGCCCCAGCATTTT	CASSNINVGTAQQPQHF
17	-	-	TRBV27	TRBJ1-1	TGTGCCAGCATCTCGAGGGGATGGGGGGGGATGAACACTGAAGCTTTCTTT	CASISRGWGGMNTEAFF
17	-	-	TRBV9	TRBJ1-3	TGTGCCAGCAGCTCCTACAGGGTAACTCGATCCGGAAACACCATATATTTT	CASSSYRVTRSGNTIYF
15	-	few	TRBV7-9	TRBJ1-1	TGTGCCAGCAGCTTATATGGGACAACGAACACTGAAGCTTTCTTT	CASSLYGTTNTEAFF
18	TRBD2	-	TRBV7-3	TRBJ2-1	TGTGCCAGCAGCTCACGAAGTAGCGGGGGGGCGGCCTACAATGAGCAGTTCTTC	CASSSRSSGGAAYNEQFF
16	TRBD2	-	TRBV6-6	TRBJ2-5	TGTGCCAGCAGTTACCCCTTGACTAGCGGGGAAGAGACCCAGTACTTC	CASSYPLTSGEETQYF
14	TRBD1	-	TRBV7-6	TRBJ1-5	TGTGCCAGCAGTCCTGGACAGGGACATCAGCCCCAGCATTTT	CASSPGQGHQPQHF
10	-	-	TRBV2	TRBJ2-1	TGTGCCAGCTTCTTCAATGAGCAGTTCTTC	CASFFNEQFF